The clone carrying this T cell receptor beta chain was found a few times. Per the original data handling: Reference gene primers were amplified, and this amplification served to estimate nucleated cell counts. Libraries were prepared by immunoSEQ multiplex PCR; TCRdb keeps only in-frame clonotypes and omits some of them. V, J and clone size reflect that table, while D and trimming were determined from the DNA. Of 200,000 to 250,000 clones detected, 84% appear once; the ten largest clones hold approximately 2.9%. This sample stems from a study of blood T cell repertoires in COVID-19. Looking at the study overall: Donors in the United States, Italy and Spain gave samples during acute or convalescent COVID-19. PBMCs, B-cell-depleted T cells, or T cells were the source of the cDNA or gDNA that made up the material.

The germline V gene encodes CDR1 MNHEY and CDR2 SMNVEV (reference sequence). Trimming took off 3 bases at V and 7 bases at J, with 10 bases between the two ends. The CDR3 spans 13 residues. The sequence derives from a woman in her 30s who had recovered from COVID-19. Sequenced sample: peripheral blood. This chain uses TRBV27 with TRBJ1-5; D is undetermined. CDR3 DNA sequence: TGTGCCAGCAGTTTCCAAGCGGACCAGCCCCAGCATTTT. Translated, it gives CASSFQADQPQHF.